Presented here are 28 T cell receptor beta chains from one specimen sequenced in a study of blood T cell repertoires in COVID-19 (dated by TCRdb to 2018 to 2020). Preparation of the library involved the immunoSEQ multiplex PCR assay. In TCRdb, the immuneACCESS table is reduced to in-frame sequences with V and J assigned. These tables do not hold every clone; where another copy was compared, an unresolved V gene accounts for under half, and the others remain unexplained. The table for this sample lists 150,000 to 200,000 clones; 75% to 90% of them were counted only once. The ten largest clones capture 10% to 15% of the sample. The source material was PBMCs or T cells enriched from blood (not recorded which). All receptors come from a woman aged 60 to 75 who had recovered from COVID-19.

The chain is built from TRBV7-8 and TRBJ2-7; D is possibly TRBD2 (6 bases). The germline V and J ends were trimmed by 3 bases and 3 bases, with 12 bases remaining between them. Germline CDR1 reads SGHVS; CDR2 reads FQNEAQ. The CDR3 consists of 14 residues. The chain's CDR3 is CASSFQGGVYEQYF. For the CDR3, the DNA is TGTGCCAGCAGCTTTCAGGGAGGTGTCTACGAGCAGTACTTC.

The chain has TRBV24-1 and TRBJ1-5; maybe TRBD1 (6 bases). Deletions cut 5 bases from V and 7 bases from J, with 14 bases between. The CDR3 length is 14 residues. Germline V gives CDR1 KGHDR, CDR2 SFDVKD. The CDR3 sequence is CATSGGQPGQPQHF. CDR3 DNA sequence: TGTGCCACCAGTGGTGGACAGCCGGGACAGCCCCAGCATTTT.

The genes are TRBV7-2 and TRBJ1-2; TRBD1 aligns across 10 bases. The CDR3 runs 14 residues. CDR1 SGHTA and CDR2 FQGNSA come from the germline V gene. Trimming took 1 base from V and 6 from J; bases not matched to a gene: 2. The CDR3 DNA is TGTGCCAGCAGCTTAGACGGGACAGGGGATGGCTACACCTTC. Protein product: CASSLDGTGDGYTF.

The chain combines TRBV5-5 with TRBJ1-1, with 9 nucleotides matching TRBD1. The CDR3 runs to 14 residues. With V trimmed by 4 bases and J by 7 bases, 8 bases remained unmatched. Germline values: CDR1 SGHKS, CDR2 YYEKEE (reference sequence). The CDR3 sequence is CASSVDRGNLEAFF. For the CDR3, the DNA is TGTGCCAGCAGCGTGGACAGGGGTAATCTTGAAGCTTTCTTT.

The gene calls are TRBV12-2 and TRBJ2-3; the table's TRBD2 call for D was not verified on the DNA. TRBV12-2 corresponds to a pseudogene. CDR3 length: 18 residues. The CDR3, as DNA: TGTGCAAGTCGCTTAGCCGCGGAGGCTAGCGGAGGCACAGATACGCAGTATTTT. Protein sequence: CASRLAAEASGGTDTQYF.

This clone appeared once. The rearrangement links TRBV11-2 to TRBJ2-1, with D uncertain. Germline assignment: CDR1 SGHAT and CDR2 FQNNGV. There are 11 residues in the CDR3. Trimming left V 5 bases short and J 7 bases short, with 6 bases between. CDR3 residues: CASSPLNEQFF. As DNA, the CDR3 is TGTGCCAGCAGCCCTCTTAATGAGCAGTTCTTC.

The V and J genes are TRBV5-4 and TRBJ1-6, with D maybe TRBD1 (5 bases). With 3 bases removed from V and 3 bases from J, the gap between germline ends came to 10 bases. CDR1 and CDR2 from the germline V gene are SGHNT and YYREEE (reference sequence). The CDR3 has 15 residues. This CDR3 is CASSSIGGYNSPLHF. DNA for the CDR3: TGTGCCAGCAGCTCGATCGGGGGCTATAATTCACCCCTCCACTTT.

The chain is built from TRBV29-1 and TRBJ1-2; TRBD1 matches 11 bases. J was trimmed by 6 bases and V by 8 bases; bases with no gene match: 11. Germline values: CDR1 SQVTM, CDR2 ANQGSEA. The CDR3 covers 14 residues. The CDR3 DNA is TGCAGCCCCAGGACAGGGGGCGTTTTGGATGGCTACACCTTC. Translated: CSPRTGGVLDGYTF.

This clone has only a few counts. The chain has TRBV9 and TRBJ2-2, with D unclear. Germline CDR1 reads SGDLS; CDR2 reads YYNGEE. The CDR3 sequence is 13 residues long. Between the trimmed V and J ends, which lost 4 bases and 8 bases, there was a span of 12 bases. In nucleotides, the CDR3 is TGTGCCAGCAGCTCCGCCCCGGTTGGGGAGCTGTTTTTT. It translates to CASSSAPVGELFF.

This chain joins TRBV11-2 and TRBJ1-6; possibly TRBD1 for D (6 bases). CDR3 size: 14 residues. V was clipped by 7 bases and J by 7 bases, with 14 bases between them. Germline-derived CDR1 and CDR2 are SGHAT and FQNNGV. CDR3 in amino acids: CASNHGQTNSPLHF. CDR3 coding DNA: TGTGCCAGCAACCACGGACAGACCAATTCACCCCTCCACTTT.

The chain recombines TRBV9 with TRBJ2-7; 10 bases map to TRBD1. J lost 2 bases, V lost 3 bases, and 8 bases had no gene match. The CDR3 covers 16 residues. Per germline, CDR1 SGDLS and CDR2 YYNGEE. The CDR3 DNA follows: TGTGCCAGCAGCGAATCAGGGACAGGGGCAGCCTACGAGCAGTACTTC. Protein: CASSESGTGAAYEQYF.

This chain links TRBV4-1 with TRBJ2-1, with 8 bases matching TRBD2. The CDR3 is made up of 14 amino acids. Germline lookup yields CDR1 MGHRA and CDR2 YSYEKL. The V gene end was trimmed by 4 bases and the J gene end by 12 bases; junction bases not matched to a gene: 11. The CDR3 sequence is CASSLTGLGLGQFF. The CDR3 DNA sequence: TGCGCCAGCAGCCTCACGGGACTAGGTCTGGGGCAGTTCTTC.

The chain has TRBV6-5 and TRBJ1-6; the D gene is possibly TRBD1 (5 bases). The germline V and J ends were trimmed by 2 bases and 7 bases, with 9 bases remaining between them. Germline loops: CDR1 MNHEY, CDR2 SVGAGI. This CDR3 region has 14 residues. This CDR3 is CASSYTQANSPLHF. CDR3 sequence (DNA): TGTGCCAGCAGTTACACACAGGCCAATTCACCCCTCCACTTT.

A few counts support this clone. The V call is TRBV29-1, the J call TRBJ1-2, with D possibly being TRBD1 (5 bases). The CDR3 is made up of 12 amino acids. Germline CDR1 SQVTM, CDR2 ANQGSEA. Trimming removed 3 bases at V and 1 base at J, with 6 bases between. CDR3 in DNA: TGCAGCGTTGACAGGGATAACTATGGCTACACCTTC. Protein sequence: CSVDRDNYGYTF.

The chain uses TRBV11-1 and TRBJ2-7; 10 bases align to TRBD2. The CDR3 covers 14 residues. Germline CDR1 reads SGHAT; CDR2 reads FQDESV (reference sequence). Trimming took 4 bases from V and 4 from J; bases not matched to a gene: 4. Here the CDR3 reads CASSWTSGDYEQYF. Here the CDR3 DNA reads TGTGCCAGCAGCTGGACTAGCGGCGATTACGAGCAGTACTTC.

In regard to this clone: Other DNA sequences in this sample translate to the same CDR3. The chain links TRBV18 to TRBJ1-5; D not certain. V lost 2 bases and J lost 5, with 7 bases in between. Germline assignment: CDR1 KGHSH and CDR2 LQKENI. The CDR3 has 13 amino acids. The CDR3 is CASSPSGDQPQHF. The CDR3 DNA sequence: TGTGCCAGCTCACCATCGGGAGATCAGCCCCAGCATTTT.

This clone occurred once. The chain links TRBV4-1 to TRBJ2-7; 7 positions agree with TRBD1. The V gene end was trimmed by 4 bases and the J gene end by 0 bases; junction bases not matched to a gene: 6. The CDR3 totals 15 residues. CDR1 MGHRA and CDR2 YSYEKL come from the germline V gene. CDR3 protein: CASSLTGWDSYEQYF. In nucleotides, the CDR3 is TGCGCCAGCAGCCTGACAGGGTGGGACTCCTACGAGCAGTACTTC.

The CDR3 nucleotides are TGTGCCAGCAGTCATGGCGGGACAGACGTTAACACTGAAGCTTTCTTT. Amino acids: CASSHGGTDVNTEAFF. The chain uses TRBV6-6 and TRBJ1-1; 7 positions match TRBD1. The germline V gene has CDR1 MNHNY and CDR2 SVGAGI (reference sequence). This CDR3 has 16 residues. V lost 5 bases and J lost 2; bases outside the gene matches: 11.

The chain has TRBV5-1 and TRBJ2-7; 9 bases line up with TRBD2. Trimming took 4 bases from V and 2 from J; bases not matched to a gene: 10. This CDR3 contains 16 residues. CDR1 and CDR2 from the germline V gene are SGHRS and YFSETQ. The CDR3, as DNA: TGCGCCAGCAGCCGAAGCCTGGCGGGGGGGGCCTACGAGCAGTACTTC. Its translation: CASSRSLAGGAYEQYF.

The rearrangement links TRBV5-4 to TRBJ1-6, with a weak D call TRBD1 (5 bases). V was shortened by 0 bases and J by 8 bases, with 12 bases between the two germline ends. Looked up from germline, CDR1 is SGHNT and CDR2 is YYREEE (reference sequence). There are 15 residues in the CDR3. This CDR3 reads CASSLEPGSDSPLHF. The CDR3 DNA reads TGTGCCAGCAGCTTGGAACCAGGGTCAGATTCACCCCTCCACTTT.

The chain carries TRBV19 and TRBJ2-1; 7 nucleotides match TRBD2. Germline V gene data show CDR1 as LNHDA and CDR2 as SQIVND (reference sequence). The V gene end was trimmed by 5 bases and the J gene end by 0 bases; junction bases not matched to a gene: 7. CDR3 length equals 16 residues. CDR3 sequence (DNA): TGTGCCAGTAGTGAGGCGGCGGGGGTCTCCTACAATGAGCAGTTCTTC. Amino acid sequence: CASSEAAGVSYNEQFF.

The chain employs TRBV27 and TRBJ2-5, with a weak D call TRBD1 (6 bases). Germline CDR1 MNHEY, CDR2 SMNVEV (reference sequence). Deletions cut 5 bases from V and 1 base from J, with 17 bases between. There are 16 residues in the CDR3. CDR3 sequence reads: CASSVRGRVTQETQYF. DNA for the CDR3: TGTGCCAGCAGTGTCAGGGGACGGGTGACCCAAGAGACCCAGTACTTC.

V is TRBV11-2 and J is TRBJ2-5; perhaps TRBD1 as D (5 bases). Trimming shortened V by 5 bases and J by 5 bases, and 12 bases separated the two germline ends. The CDR3 contains 13 residues. CDR1 and CDR2 (germline): SGHAT, FQNNGV. CDR3 protein: CASSTSPGETQYF. The CDR3, as DNA: TGTGCCAGCAGCACAAGCCCAGGGGAGACCCAGTACTTC.

This clone was seen only a few times. The chain is built from TRBV27 and TRBJ1-5, with 9 nucleotides matching TRBD1. Per the germline V gene, CDR1 is MNHEY and CDR2 is SMNVEV (reference sequence). V dropped 6 bases and J dropped 3; count of bases not matched to a gene: 6. This CDR3 is 15 amino acids long. This chain's CDR3 is CASRPTGGLNQPQHF. The CDR3 DNA is TGTGCCAGCAGGCCCACAGGGGGCCTCAATCAGCCCCAGCATTTT.

This clone was observed once. Other nucleotide sequences from this sample produce the same CDR3. The gene calls are TRBV24-1 and TRBJ2-1; 7 positions agree with TRBD2. The CDR3 totals 15 residues. With V trimmed by 4 bases and J by 3 bases, 5 bases remained unmatched. In germline, CDR1 is KGHDR, CDR2 SFDVKD. The DNA of the CDR3 is TGTGCCACCAGTGAGCCTAGCGGCAACTACAATGAGCAGTTCTTC. The encoded protein is CATSEPSGNYNEQFF.

V gene TRBV28 combines with J gene TRBJ2-1; maybe TRBD1 (7 bases). The CDR3 sequence is 15 residues long. Trimming shortened V by 8 bases and J by 9 bases, and 23 bases separated the two germline ends. Germline-derived CDR1 and CDR2 are MDHEN and SYDVKM. CDR3 nucleotides: TGTGCCAGCCGGGAGCGCGGACAGGTTAGTGGTGAGCAGTTCTTC. This sequence encodes CASRERGQVSGEQFF.

The CDR3 DNA reads as TGTGCCAGCAGCCCAGTAAGGACTAGCGGGAGTCAGTCCTACAATGAGCAGTTCTTC. Amino acids: CASSPVRTSGSQSYNEQFF. The V gene is TRBV3-1 (or the pseudogene TRBV3-2), the J gene TRBJ2-1; the match to TRBD2 covers 13 bases. Germline V lookup: CDR1 LGHDT, CDR2 YNNKEL (reference sequence). There are 19 residues in the CDR3. Germline trimming cut 4 bases from V and 1 base from J; bases unmatched to any gene: 10.

This clone has ten or more counts. CDR3 in amino acids: CASSPPGRETQYF. The CDR3 DNA follows: TGTGCCAGCAGCCCCCCCGGGAGGGAGACCCAGTACTTC. The V gene is TRBV6-1, the J gene TRBJ2-5, with 7 nucleotides matching TRBD2. The V gene end was trimmed by 6 bases and the J gene end by 5 bases; junction bases not matched to a gene: 6. This CDR3 is 13 amino acids long. The germline V gene has CDR1 MNHNS and CDR2 SASEGT.